These 15 T cell receptor beta chains were sequenced from one sample in a study of CD8+ T cells in alopecia areata. cDNA prepared by RNA extraction and subsequent reverse transcription served as the template for sequencing. Sequencing was performed with immunoSEQ multiplex PCR; in TCRdb, only in-frame clones are kept and a portion is missing. Singletons are absent from the sample, which has about 270,000 clones. Markers including CD4, CD8alpha, NKG2D and NKG2ACE guided sorting of pooled cutaneous lymph node cells. The sequencing sample was made of CD4+ T cells sorted from a lymph node. These receptors were obtained from a C3H/HeJ mouse with alopecia areata. Mouse strain MHC haplotype: H2-k.

This clone was observed a few times. The genes and germline here are from mouse. The read halts 4 residues ahead of the CDR3 end, with the missing end drawn from the germline J gene. This chain links TRBV13-2 with TRBJ2-1; 10 nucleotides line up with TRBD2. Germline loops: CDR1 NNHNN, CDR2 SYGAGS (reference sequence). The V segment lost 2 bases and the J segment 3 bases; nucleotides outside the gene matches: 2. The CDR3 totals 15 residues. The CDR3 spells CASGDGTGVYAEQFF. CDR3 bases read: TGTGCCAGCGGTGACGGGACTGGGGTCTATGCT.

This clone was observed a few times. Genes here carry mouse names. Read coverage stops 4 residues before the CDR3 terminus; the germline J gene supplies the remainder. The rearrangement joins TRBV1 to TRBJ1-2; 7 bases map to TRBD1. The CDR3 length is 14 residues. V lost 4 bases to trimming and J lost 4 bases; unmatched junction nucleotides: 6. The germline V gene encodes CDR1 NSQYPW and CDR2 LRSPGD (reference sequence). CDR3 bases read: TGCACCTGCAGTGAGGGGGCCCAAGTCTCC. Its protein product is CTCSEGAQVS. The complete CDR3 reads CTCSEGAQVSDYTF.

A note on this clone: The listed genes are named as in mouse. From the germline J gene comes the end of the CDR3, since the read stops 4 residues before it. The rearrangement joins TRBV13-1 to TRBJ2-7, with 8 bases that match TRBD2. Germline V gene lookup returns CDR1 NSHNY and CDR2 SYGAGN. The CDR3 extends over 15 amino acids. The CDR3 loop is CASSDAGGAQDEQYF. CDR3 DNA (partial): TGTGCCAGCAGTGATGCGGGGGGGGCGCAAGAT.

For this clone: All gene names here are mouse names. The CDR3 protein is CASSHRDNSYEQYF. The sequenced part of the CDR3 DNA is TGTGCCAGCAGCCACCGGGACAACTCCTAT. This rearrangement joins TRBV5 to TRBJ2-7; possible D gene TRBD1, 6 bases. The read stops 4 residues short of the end of the CDR3; the missing end is completed from the germline J gene. Germline V gene sequence: CDR1 LGHNA, CDR2 YNLKQL (reference sequence). V was shortened by 3 bases and J by 0 bases, with 9 bases between the two germline ends. The CDR3 is 14 residues long.

In its sample, this clone was seen a few times. Germline and genes here are mouse. The CDR3 is cut off 4 residues early in the read; its end comes from the germline J gene. V is TRBV5 and J is TRBJ1-2; D may be TRBD1 (6 bases). Trimming removed 2 bases from V and 2 bases from J, with 9 bases in between. Germline V gene data show CDR1 as LGHNA and CDR2 as YNLKQL (reference sequence). The CDR3 is 14 residues long. The CDR3 bases that were read are TGTGCCAGCAGCCAACAGGGGAGGAACTCC. This translates into CASSQQGRNS. The entire CDR3 reads CASSQQGRNSDYTF.

This clone has just a few counts. Gene names and germline match the mouse. The read stops 4 residues short of the end of the CDR3; the missing end is completed from the germline J gene. The chain uses TRBV19 and TRBJ2-5; 9 nucleotides match TRBD1. The CDR3 has 16 residues. V trimming: 4 bases; J trimming: 0 bases; junction bases outside the gene matches: 6. Germline V CDR1 and CDR2: FNHDT, SITEND (reference sequence). The CDR3: CASSPGQGINQDTQYF. CDR3 DNA (partial): TGTGCCAGCAGTCCTGGACAGGGGATTAACCAAGAC.

About this clone: Genes and germline come from the mouse. The DNA ends 4 residues before the CDR3 does, and the rest of the CDR3 is filled in from the germline J gene. V gene TRBV19 combines with J gene TRBJ2-2; a possible D gene is TRBD1 (6 bases). This CDR3 spans 16 amino acids. The V gene's germline CDR1 is FNHDT and CDR2 SITEND (reference sequence). Trimming removed 4 bases at V and 1 base at J, with 14 bases between. The DNA read from the CDR3 is TGTGCCAGCAGTCCCGACAGGCCTGAAAACACCGGG. It encodes CASSPDRPENTG. The full-length CDR3 reads as CASSPDRPENTGQLYF.

In its sample, this clone was seen a few times. The genes and germline here are from mouse. Read coverage stops 4 residues before the CDR3 terminus; the germline J gene supplies the remainder. The chain joins TRBV13-1 to TRBJ2-5, with a possible D match to TRBD1 (6 bases). CDR1 NSHNY and CDR2 SYGAGN come from the germline V gene. V lost 3 bases and J lost 3, with 11 bases in between. The CDR3 is 14 residues long. CDR3 region: CASSAPGHQDTQYF. The CDR3 DNA, read in part, is TGTGCCAGCAGTGCCCCGGGACATCAAGAC.

Concerning this clone: Genes and germline come from the mouse. The CDR3 end is not reached by the read, which stops 4 residues before it; the germline J gene fills it in. The rearrangement uses TRBV13-2 and TRBJ2-3, with 12 nucleotides matching TRBD2. V lost 3 bases and J lost 0; bases outside the gene matches: 8. The CDR3 is 18 residues long. Germline V CDR1 and CDR2: NNHNN, SYGAGS (reference sequence). The CDR3 loop reads CASGGGTGGRPSAETLYF. The CDR3 bases that were read are TGTGCCAGCGGTGGAGGGACTGGGGGGCGTCCTAGTGCAGAA.

This clone has more than one count but fewer than ten. Gene names denote mouse genes. The read terminates 4 residues ahead of where the CDR3 ends, so the germline J gene completes it. The chain combines TRBV13-2 with TRBJ2-1; TRBD2 matches 8 bases. V lost 0 bases to trimming and J lost 5 bases; unmatched junction nucleotides: 4. CDR3 size: 15 residues. The germline V gene encodes CDR1 NNHNN and CDR2 SYGAGS (reference sequence). The CDR3 loop reads CASGDVGGAHAEQFF. The DNA read from the CDR3 is TGTGCCAGCGGTGATGTAGGGGGGGCGCATGCT.

This clone was observed a handful of times. Gene names refer to mouse genes. Read sequence stops 4 residues before the CDR3 end, and the germline J gene provides the missing end. V and J are TRBV14 and TRBJ2-3; TRBD2 matches at 7 bases. Germline-derived CDR1 and CDR2 are SGHDT and FRDEAV. The V segment lost 1 base and the J segment 1 base; nucleotides outside the gene matches: 6. The CDR3 length is 16 residues. The CDR3 sequence: CASSFGGEGGAETLYF. The part of the CDR3 DNA that was read is TGTGCCAGCAGTTTCGGGGGGGAGGGAGGTGCAGAA.

In the case of this clone: Gene names follow the mouse nomenclature. Read coverage stops 4 residues before the CDR3 terminus; the germline J gene supplies the remainder. This chain uses TRBV13-1 with TRBJ2-2; a weak D match, TRBD1 (6 bases). The CDR3 runs 14 residues. Trimming shortened V by 1 base and J by 6 bases, and 10 bases separated the two germline ends. Germline V gene data show CDR1 as NSHNY and CDR2 as SYGAGN. CDR3 DNA, as far as it was read: TGTGCCAGCAGTGATAATCAGGGGCCCGGG. Translated: CASSDNQGPG. The full CDR3 protein is CASSDNQGPGQLYF.

Many counts were recorded for this clone. Each gene name is a mouse one. The CDR3 end lies 4 residues beyond the end of the read and is filled in from the germline J gene. This sequence joins TRBV13-1 and TRBJ1-2; D unclear. The germline CDR1 and CDR2 sequences are NSHNY and SYGAGN. This CDR3 is 13 amino acids long. V was shortened by 1 base and J by 0 bases, with 4 bases between the two germline ends. The covered CDR3 bases are TGTGCCAGCAGTGATCCAACAAACTCC. It yields the protein CASSDPTNS. The complete CDR3 sequence is CASSDPTNSDYTF.

Of note for this clone: Gene names denote mouse genes. The CDR3 is cut off 4 residues early in the read; its end comes from the germline J gene. This chain links TRBV31 with TRBJ2-3; 9 nucleotides match TRBD2. This CDR3 region has 14 residues. J was trimmed by 2 bases and V by 2 bases; bases with no gene match: 2. Germline CDR1 and CDR2: GKSSPN and SITVG. The part of the CDR3 DNA that was read is TGTGCCTGGAGTAACTGGGGGGTTGCAGAA. Translated: CAWSNWGVAE. In full, the CDR3 reads CAWSNWGVAETLYF.

This clone has just a few counts. The gene names given are mouse names. The read halts 4 residues ahead of the CDR3 end, with the missing end drawn from the germline J gene. Within the sample, other DNA sequences also encode this same CDR3. The rearrangement joins TRBV19 to TRBJ2-7, with 10 positions matching TRBD1. CDR1 and CDR2 from the germline V gene are FNHDT and SITEND (reference sequence). CDR3 size: 14 residues. The J segment lost 3 bases and the V segment lost 1 base, leaving 1 base of the junction unmatched. The DNA read from the CDR3 is TGTGCCAGCAGTATACGGACAGGGGGCTAT. It translates to CASSIRTGGY. The complete CDR3 sequence is CASSIRTGGYEQYF.